A single sample is the source of the 20 T cell receptor beta chains below, sequenced in a study of metastatic and nonmetastatic thyroid tumors. Patients were all untreated before their thyroid surgery. Using MiXCR, TCRdb re-called clones from the PCR reads. This table holds approximately 21,000 clones, roughly 22% found once. The material sequenced was blood. These receptors originate from a female donor with papillary thyroid cancer or a benign thyroid nodule (not recorded which). Some clones in this sample may be carry-over from other donors' samples.

This clone was recorded at least ten times. The V call is TRBV20-1, the J call TRBJ1-1, with D possibly being TRBD1 (6 bases). The V gene lost 3 bases and the J gene lost 5 bases, with 13 bases spanning the gap. CDR3 size: 13 residues. CDR1 and CDR2 (germline): DFQATT, SNEGSKA (reference sequence). The CDR3 loop reads CSASRGAGTEAFF. Here the CDR3 DNA reads TGCAGTGCTAGTCGGGGGGCTGGAACTGAAGCTTTCTTT.

Turning to this clone: The same CDR3 can be traced to other DNA sequences in this sample. The chain has TRBV20-1 and TRBJ2-7, with TRBD2 identical over 7 bases. CDR1 is DFQATT and CDR2 is SNEGSKA in the germline V gene (reference sequence). Trimming at V came to 1 base and at J to 2 bases, leaving 11 bases not matched to a gene. This CDR3 comprises 16 residues. Written as DNA, the CDR3 is TGCAGTGCTAGAGCTCCTGGGGGGGGGTTCGCCTACGAGCAGTACTTC. Amino acids: CSARAPGGGFAYEQYF.

This clone was recorded many times. V is TRBV20-1 and J is TRBJ2-1, with TRBD2 matching over 11 bases. Germline V CDR1 and CDR2: DFQATT, SNEGSKA (reference sequence). The trim removed 5 bases at V and 1 base at J, leaving 7 bases unmatched. The CDR3 length is 16 residues. The CDR3 spells CSAAGLAGGSYNEQFF. CDR3 nucleotide sequence: TGCAGTGCTGCTGGCCTAGCGGGAGGTTCCTACAATGAGCAGTTCTTC.

A word on this clone: This could be a read error, since a much larger clone is one nucleotide away. The gene calls are TRBV20-1 and TRBJ2-1; 8 bases are shared with TRBD2. The V gene end was trimmed by 8 bases and the J gene end by 10 bases; junction bases not matched to a gene: 10. Germline V gene lookup returns CDR1 DFQATT and CDR2 SNEGSKA (reference sequence). The CDR3 extends over 12 amino acids. In DNA, the CDR3 is TGCAGTTTTCACCTAGCGGGCGGAGAGCAGTTCTTC. This sequence encodes CSFHLAGGEQFF.

This clone was recorded at least ten times. The chain joins TRBV18 to TRBJ2-5, with 10 bases matching TRBD2. Germline V gives CDR1 KGHSH, CDR2 LQKENI. The CDR3 extends over 17 amino acids. V lost 3 bases to trimming and J lost 4 bases; unmatched junction nucleotides: 11. The CDR3 DNA reads as TGTGCCAGCTCACCGGCCCTCCTAGCGGGAGATGGAGAGACCCAGTACTTC. This sequence encodes CASSPALLAGDGETQYF. Full variable domain (rest looked up from reference TRBV18 and TRBJ2-5): NAGVMQNPRHLVRRRGQEARLRCSPMKGHSHVYWYRQLPEEGLKFMVYLQKENIIDESGMPKERFSAEFPKEGPSILRIQQVVRGDSAAYFCASSPALLAGDGETQYFGPGTRLLVL.

The chain recombines TRBV20-1 with TRBJ1-1; D perhaps matches TRBD1 (5 bases). Trimming removed 0 bases from V and 4 bases from J, with 24 bases in between. The germline CDR1 and CDR2 sequences are DFQATT and SNEGSKA (reference sequence). CDR3 length: 18 residues. CDR3 nucleotides: TGCAGTGCTAGAGATATGGGGTCGGGAGGGGCGTTCAGCACTGAAGCTTTCTTT. Protein: CSARDMGSGGAFSTEAFF.

This clone was recorded many times. The chain employs TRBV9 and TRBJ2-1; TRBD1 or TRBD2 may be the D gene (5 bases each). The CDR3 sequence is 15 residues long. The V gene's germline CDR1 is SGDLS and CDR2 YYNGEE. With 0 bases removed from V and 5 bases from J, the gap between germline ends came to 12 bases. CDR3 bases: TGTGCCAGCAGCGTAGGGGCAGGGAGTGACAATGAGCAGTTCTTC. Translation: CASSVGAGSDNEQFF. The full variable domain, its missing parts supplied by reference TRBV9 and TRBJ2-1, is DSGVTQTPKHLITATGQRVTLRCSPRSGDLSVYWYQQSLDQGLQFLIQYYNGEERAKGNILERFSAQQFPDLHSELNLSSLELGDSALYFCASSVGAGSDNEQFFGPGTRLTVL.

This clone was counted many times. The rearrangement joins TRBV7-2 to TRBJ1-6; the D gene is possibly TRBD1 (5 bases). Looked up from germline, CDR1 is SGHTA and CDR2 is FQGNSA. There are 15 residues in the CDR3. V was clipped by 5 bases and J by 9 bases, with 17 bases between them. The DNA of the CDR3 is TGTGCCAGCAGCCCACAACACGGGGCCCTTTCACCCCTCCACTTT. It specifies CASSPQHGALSPLHF.

The chain carries TRBV5-1 and TRBJ1-3; D is unclear. Germline assignment: CDR1 SGHRS and CDR2 YFSETQ. V was clipped by 0 bases and J by 1 base, with 11 bases between them. The CDR3 consists of 16 residues. DNA for the CDR3: TGCGCCAGCAGCTTGGATTGGTTCCCTTCTGGAAACACCATATATTTT. Its translation: CASSLDWFPSGNTIYF.

V is TRBV20-1 and J is TRBJ1-4; no firm D call. Germline assignment: CDR1 DFQATT and CDR2 SNEGSKA (reference sequence). Trimming cost V 4 bases and J 14 bases, with 17 bases left between them. The CDR3 is 12 amino acids. DNA for the CDR3: TGCAGTGCTAAAGAGGAGGGCCAGCTCCTGTTTTTT. As protein: CSAKEEGQLLFF.

This clone was counted at least ten times. The rearrangement joins TRBV11-2 to TRBJ1-3, with 9 bases matching TRBD1. Germline V lookup: CDR1 SGHAT, CDR2 FQNNGV. Trimming cost V 5 bases and J 5 bases; bases outside gene matches: 7. The CDR3 covers 15 residues. The CDR3 DNA reads as TGTGCCAGCAGCCCCAACAGGGGGCTCAGAAACACCATATATTTT. Encoded protein: CASSPNRGLRNTIYF.

This clone was detected only a few times. The V and J genes are TRBV6-2 or TRBV6-3 and TRBJ2-3, with TRBD2 matching 9 bases. Germline CDR1 MNHEY, CDR2 SVGEGT. The CDR3 runs to 13 residues. V shed 7 bases, J shed 8 bases, and the junction held 7 bases outside the gene matches. The CDR3 here is CASTIAGAGTQYF. As DNA, the CDR3 is TGTGCCAGCACCATAGCGGGGGCAGGTACGCAGTATTTT.

In its sample, this clone was seen many times. The chain links TRBV20-1 to TRBJ2-1; D is perhaps TRBD1 or TRBD2 (5 bases each). The V gene lost 3 bases and the J gene lost 7 bases, with 19 bases spanning the gap. Germline lookup yields CDR1 DFQATT and CDR2 SNEGSKA (reference sequence). This CDR3 is built from 15 residues. CDR3 amino acids: CSASSLRARGNEQFF. The CDR3 nucleotides are TGCAGTGCTAGCAGTCTGCGCGCGAGGGGTAATGAGCAGTTCTTC.

This clone was counted at least ten times. This chain uses TRBV30 with TRBJ2-3; D is perhaps TRBD2 (5 bases). V gave up 0 bases and J gave up 1 base, with 8 bases separating them. The CDR3 runs to 14 residues. Germline CDR1 GTSNPN, CDR2 SVGIG (reference sequence). The CDR3 bases are TGTGCCTGGAGTGTTGGGCGGGGCACAGATACGCAGTATTTT. Protein product: CAWSVGRGTDTQYF.

This clone showed up many times. The rearrangement links TRBV9 to TRBJ1-1, with 7 nucleotides matching TRBD1. The germline V gene has CDR1 SGDLS and CDR2 YYNGEE. CDR3 length: 14 residues. The V gene end was trimmed by 2 bases and the J gene end by 3 bases; junction bases not matched to a gene: 4. Here the CDR3 DNA reads TGTGCCAGCAGCGTCACAGGGGTGGACACTGAAGCTTTCTTT. Translation gives CASSVTGVDTEAFF.

This chain uses TRBV18 with TRBJ2-7; 12 nucleotides agree with TRBD1. Trimming took 3 bases from V and 7 from J; bases not matched to a gene: 4. In germline, CDR1 is KGHSH, CDR2 LQKENI. The CDR3 loop spans 14 amino acids. Here the CDR3 DNA reads TGTGCCAGCTCACCGGGACAGGGGGCATTAGAGCAGTACTTC. Amino acid sequence: CASSPGQGALEQYF.

This clone turned up a few times. V is TRBV28 and J is TRBJ1-5; D is unresolved. The CDR3 extends over 14 amino acids. Germline V gene sequence: CDR1 MDHEN, CDR2 SYDVKM. The V and J ends lost 8 bases and 1 base respectively, with 12 bases between them. This CDR3 is CASHYSGSNQPQHF. In nucleotides, the CDR3 is TGTGCCAGCCACTATAGTGGGAGCAATCAGCCCCAGCATTTT.

This clone has just a few counts. The chain joins TRBV4-1 to TRBJ2-7, with D possibly TRBD2 on 6 matching bases. Germline V gene lookup returns CDR1 MGHRA and CDR2 YSYEKL. CDR3 length equals 14 residues. V was trimmed by 8 bases and J by 2 bases, leaving 16 bases between them. The CDR3, as DNA: TGCGCCAGCGCCTACGGGGCGGGACCCTACGAGCAGTACTTC. Its protein product is CASAYGAGPYEQYF.

This clone was counted a few times. The chain carries TRBV19 and TRBJ2-7; TRBD2 is a possible D gene (6 bases). This CDR3 is 14 amino acids long. V lost 1 base, J lost 6 bases, and 13 bases lay in between. Germline-derived CDR1 and CDR2 are LNHDA and SQIVND (reference sequence). The CDR3 region has the DNA TGTGCCAGTAGTATAGCGGGAGAGGTAAGCGAGCAGTACTTC. Its protein product is CASSIAGEVSEQYF.

Comments on this clone: Different DNA sequences within this sample yield the same CDR3. V gene TRBV11-2 combines with J gene TRBJ2-7, with 8 bases lining up with TRBD1. Germline assignment: CDR1 SGHAT and CDR2 FQNNGV. The J segment lost 1 base and the V segment lost 0 bases, leaving 2 bases of the junction unmatched. The CDR3 runs to 15 residues. In nucleotides, the CDR3 is TGTGCCAGCAGCTTAGACAGGGGGCGTTCCTACGAGCAGTACTTC. This codes for CASSLDRGRSYEQYF.